One T cell receptor beta chain is described in this entry. Its antigen is not identified. The data were obtained in a study of OX40 agonist ivuxolimab in advanced cancers. With autoimmune disease history or systemic immunosuppression, patients were excluded. This table comes from immunoSEQ multiplex PCR, and its TCRdb copy is limited to in-frame clones, with some not included. The data show about 92,000 clones, with 84% seen just once and around 5.8% held by the top ten. Study-level findings and limits: Compared with CD4+, CD8+ T cells on average had more expanded clones.

The starting material was CD4+ or CD8+ T cells sorted from blood, obtained in a trial of the OX40 agonist ivuxolimab. This clonotype was obtained from an adult with an advanced solid tumor such as melanoma, head and neck, liver or kidney cancer.

The CDR3 nucleotides are TGTGCCAGCAGCTTAGCGTGGGGCGGTGAAGCTTTCTTT. It specifies CASSLAWGGEAFF. The rearrangement joins TRBV7-7 to TRBJ1-1; D perhaps matches TRBD1 (5 bases). In germline, CDR1 is SSHAT, CDR2 FNYEAQ (reference sequence). The germline V and J ends were trimmed by 0 bases and 7 bases, with 9 bases remaining between them. The CDR3 is made up of 13 amino acids.